This T cell receptor beta chain is drawn from a study of T cells in Graves' hyperthyroidism and ophthalmopathy. The ends lost 4 bases at V and 0 bases at J; junction bases unmatched: 8. Germline assignment: CDR1 SGHRS and CDR2 YFSETQ. This CDR3 has 17 amino acids. Those with hyperthyroidism were 18 to 65 years old, newly diagnosed, and ill for under 2 months. Amplification of TCR beta CDR3 regions was performed using RNA transcripts as template. RT-PCR in the first round (using the HTBI primer set) targeted the TCR CDR3. From the multiplex PCR reads, TCRdb called clonotypes with MiXCR, one entry per CDR3 protein. The table records more than 450,000 distinct CDR3 sequences, 14% of them present only once. In its sample, this clonotype was seen many times.

This chain connects TRBV5-1 to TRBJ1-3; 9 bases line up with TRBD1. The sample was blood. The TCR originated in a woman aged 40 to 50 with Graves' hyperthyroidism. CDR3 amino acids: CASSPGQGLSSGNTIYF. In DNA, the CDR3 is TGCGCCAGCAGCCCAGGACAGGGGCTGAGCTCTGGAAACACCATATATTTT. Complete variable domain (other parts from reference TRBV5-1 and TRBJ1-3): KAGVTQTPRYLIKTRGQQVTLSCSPISGHRSVSWYQQTPGQGLQFLFEYFSETQRNKGNFPGRFSGRQFSNSRSEMNVSTLELGDSALYLCASSPGQGLSSGNTIYFGEGSWLTVV.